This TCR beta chain originates from a study of T cell repertoires in cytomegalovirus infection. Study-level information: The authors used CMV epitopes that were HLA-C-restricted (recently identified) and HLA-B-restricted (well studied). The public TCR beta signatures pointed to both CMV infection and matching HLA type. Notes on the study in general: What dominated the ex vivo response were HLA-C-restricted CMV-specific TCR beta clonotypes.

Germline loops: CDR1 SEHNR, CDR2 FQNEAQ (reference sequence). The length of the CDR3 is 18 residues. Trimming took off 5 bases at V and 3 bases at J, with 25 bases between the two ends. TCRdb independently ran MiXCR on the reads; one entry per CDR3 protein. The profile shows 700,000 to 900,000 distinct CDR3 sequences, almost 30% of them singletons. This clonotype has a count of ten or more. Its specificity is unknown. The sequence was obtained from a human donor in good health (CMV status not recorded). Some clones in this sample may be carry-over from other donors' samples. The sample here was cultured CD8+ T cells from PBMCs, taken from culture after CMV antigen stimulation. The chain uses TRBV7-9 and TRBJ1-1; no clear D. This CDR3 is CASSALVRVSLLDTEAFF. For the CDR3, the DNA is TGTGCCAGCAGCGCACTGGTTAGGGTCTCCCTTCTCGACACTGAAGCTTTCTTT.